This is a list of T cell receptor beta chains from one sample in a study of T cells in tuberculosis. Sequenced by immunoSEQ multiplex PCR; TCRdb stores in-frame clones only, minus some. The sample has more than 70,000 clones, more than 75% seen once. The sequencing input was CD1b-GMM tetramer-negative cells sorted from PBMCs. The receptor set was obtained from an adult woman with latent tuberculosis. Each CDR3 is given with its conserved first and last residue. A D gene is named only where the DNA matches it firmly. Size is stated for part of the rows, as once, few or many counts, or as a class when the clone is expanded.

clone size,D gene,J gene,V gene,CDR3 protein,CDR3 DNA
-,TRBD1,TRBJ1-2,TRBV10-3,CATQPGTGVGYTF,TGTGCCACCCAACCCGGGACAGGGGTCGGCTACACCTTC
-,-,TRBJ1-1,TRBV6-1,CASSAFRGGEAFF,TGTGCCAGCAGCGCCTTTAGGGGGGGTGAAGCTTTCTTT
few,TRBD1,TRBJ1-1,TRBV28,CASSLFGTVGAHEAFF,TGTGCCAGCAGTTTGTTCGGGACAGTAGGAGCCCATGAAGCTTTCTTT
-,-,TRBJ1-2,TRBV5-8,CASSPQTGRDYGYTF,TGTGCCAGCAGCCCGCAGACAGGTAGAGACTATGGCTACACCTTC
-,-,TRBJ1-4,TRBV7-2,CASSFDSATNEKLFF,TGTGCCAGCAGCTTCGACAGTGCAACTAATGAAAAACTGTTTTTT
-,TRBD2,TRBJ2-2,TRBV6-1,CASSASGGNTGELFF,TGTGCCAGCAGTGCTAGCGGGGGGAACACCGGGGAGCTGTTTTTT
-,TRBD1,TRBJ2-7,TRBV5-4,CASSTPGQGGGRSSYEQYF,TGTGCCAGCAGCACGCCGGGACAGGGAGGTGGCAGGAGCTCCTACGAGCAGTACTTC
-,-,TRBJ1-5,TRBV28,CASSPDLNQPQHF,TGTGCCAGCAGCCCGGACTTGAATCAGCCCCAGCATTTT
-,TRBD1,TRBJ1-6,TRBV12-5,CASGLVGGQGVSPLHF,TGTGCTAGTGGTTTGGTAGGGGGACAGGGCGTTTCACCCCTCCACTTT
once,-,TRBJ1-4,TRBV6-5,CASSYSGTGIGGKLFF,TGTGCCAGCAGTTACTCAGGAACGGGGATCGGAGGAAAACTGTTTTTT
-,TRBD1,TRBJ1-2,TRBV5-4,CASSLGDRGYGYTF,TGTGCCAGCAGCTTGGGGGACAGGGGCTATGGCTACACCTTC
-,-,TRBJ2-5,TRBV30,CAWGGRRGGGIRETQYF,TGTGCCTGGGGGGGTAGACGAGGAGGGGGCATCAGAGAGACCCAGTACTTC
-,TRBD2,TRBJ2-1,TRBV10-2,CASSGLAGGRNEQFF,TGCGCCAGCAGTGGGCTAGCGGGGGGCCGAAATGAGCAGTTCTTC
-,-,TRBJ1-2,TRBV5-1,CASSLAGVVYGYTF,TGCGCCAGCAGCTTGGCCGGGGTGGTGTATGGCTACACCTTC
-,-,TRBJ2-7,TRBV6-5,CASTQNQGFHEQYF,TGTGCCAGCACCCAGAATCAGGGTTTCCACGAGCAGTACTTC
-,-,TRBJ1-4,TRBV6-5,CASKQNEKLFF,TGTGCCAGCAAACAAAATGAAAAACTGTTTTTT
-,-,TRBJ2-5,TRBV5-6,CASSSGTGWETQYF,TGTGCCAGCAGCAGCGGGACAGGATGGGAGACCCAGTACTTC
-,-,TRBJ2-1,TRBV29-1,CSVEKWGDNEQFF,TGCAGCGTTGAAAAATGGGGGGACAATGAGCAGTTCTTC
-,TRBD1,TRBJ1-1,TRBV28,CASSKAGAGGTEAFF,TGTGCCAGCAGCAAAGCAGGGGCAGGGGGGACTGAAGCTTTCTTT
-,TRBD2,TRBJ2-1,TRBV7-2,CASSLGTSGDNYNEQFF,TGTGCCAGCAGCTTAGGGACTAGCGGGGACAACTACAATGAGCAGTTCTTC
-,TRBD1,TRBJ1-1,TRBV7-9,CASSIQGEAFF,TGTGCCAGCAGTATACAGGGGGAAGCTTTCTTT
-,-,TRBJ1-2,TRBV4-3,CASSQVPDSSGYTF,TGCGCCAGCAGCCAAGTTCCGGACTCCAGTGGCTACACCTTC
-,-,TRBJ2-5,TRBV6-5,CASRPQPGETQYF,TGTGCCAGCCGCCCCCAGCCGGGGGAGACCCAGTACTTC
-,-,TRBJ2-1,TRBV5-1,CASSLAGNYNEQFF,TGCGCCAGCAGCTTGGCGGGGAACTACAATGAGCAGTTCTTC
-,TRBD1,TRBJ1-2,TRBV5-6,CASSRGQGGYGYTF,TGTGCCAGCAGCCGCGGACAGGGTGGCTATGGCTACACCTTC
-,TRBD1,TRBJ1-6,TRBV4-1,CASSQDSDRGPGSYNSPLHF,TGCGCCAGCAGCCAAGACTCAGACAGGGGGCCTGGGTCCTATAATTCACCCCTCCACTTT
-,-,TRBJ1-3,TRBV21-1,CASSKAPRDSSGNTIYF,TGTGCCAGCAGCAAAGCTCCCCGGGACAGCTCTGGAAACACCATATATTTT
-,-,TRBJ2-7,TRBV5-4,CASSESSYEQYF,TGTGCCAGCAGCGAGAGCTCCTACGAGCAGTACTTC
-,-,TRBJ1-1,TRBV2,CASRGGQGQNTEAFF,TGTGCCAGCAGGGGTGGGCAGGGCCAGAACACTGAAGCTTTCTTT
once,-,TRBJ2-5,TRBV1,CTSSPPGGAETQYF,TGCACCAGCAGCCCTCCAGGGGGCGCGGAGACCCAGTACTTC
-,TRBD1,TRBJ1-3,TRBV15,CATSRRRGPGLVNTIYF,TGTGCCACCAGCAGAAGGAGGGGGCCGGGCTTAGTAAACACCATATATTTT
-,-,TRBJ2-1,TRBV19,CASKVGPWALDEQFF,TGTGCCAGTAAAGTAGGTCCTTGGGCTCTCGATGAGCAGTTCTTC
once,TRBD1,TRBJ2-7,TRBV10-3,CAIRTTGLLYEQYF,TGTGCCATCAGAACGACAGGGCTCCTCTACGAGCAGTACTTC
-,-,TRBJ2-7,TRBV7-2,CASSSYSYEQYF,TGTGCCAGCAGCTCCTACTCCTACGAGCAGTACTTC
few,-,TRBJ1-6,TRBV28,CASRPLPADWSPLHF,TGTGCCAGCAGACCTCTGCCGGCGGATTGGTCACCCCTCCACTTT
-,-,TRBJ1-1,TRBV5-6,CASSLGPNTEAFF,TGTGCCAGCAGCCTAGGTCCGAACACTGAAGCTTTCTTT
-,-,TRBJ1-6,TRBV30,CAWSVGLQGNSPLHF,TGTGCCTGGAGTGTAGGGCTGCAGGGTAATTCACCCCTCCACTTT
-,-,TRBJ1-5,TRBV19,CASSPGHNFNQPQHF,TGTGCCAGTAGCCCGGGACATAACTTCAATCAGCCCCAGCATTTT
-,-,TRBJ2-7,TRBV5-1,CASSLEQGGQYF,TGCGCCAGCAGCTTGGAGCAGGGGGGGCAGTACTTC
-,TRBD1,TRBJ1-4,TRBV7-8,CASSSRQGGSSTVANEKLFF,TGTGCCAGCAGCTCCCGACAGGGCGGAAGCTCAACGGTAGCTAATGAAAAACTGTTTTTT